Presented here are 21 T cell receptor beta chains from one specimen sequenced in a study of shared clonotypes between healthy human individuals (TCRdb year 2020). The library was produced with the immunoSEQ multiplex PCR assay. TCRdb limited this immuneACCESS table to in-frame rearrangements with V and J called. A share of clones is missing; checked studies link under half to unresolved V genes, and the rest is unexplained. Recorded for this sample are around 600,000 clones; roughly 97% of them occurred a single time. The leading ten clones occupy 0.057% of the sample. Sequencing was done on a sample of naive CD4+ T cells sorted from blood. This sample's cell subset or site label indicates: CD45RA+ positively selected. The receptors were sampled from a woman aged 30 to 39 in good health.

Remarks on this clone: Different DNA sequences within this sample yield the same CDR3. CDR3 DNA sequence: TGTGCCAGCAGCCCTGAGGGGGGCTATGGCTACACCTTC. As protein: CASSPEGGYGYTF. The chain links TRBV7-9 to TRBJ1-2; maybe TRBD1 (6 bases). Trimming stripped 5 bases from V and 4 bases from J, with 11 bases between. Per germline, CDR1 SEHNR and CDR2 FQNEAQ (reference sequence). CDR3 length: 13 residues.

J is TRBJ2-7 and V is TRBV5-4; TRBD2 aligns across 9 bases. This CDR3 spans 14 amino acids. Trimming took 5 bases from V and 6 from J; bases not matched to a gene: 9. Germline V lookup: CDR1 SGHNT, CDR2 YYREEE (reference sequence). CDR3 bases: TGTGCCAGCAGGAGCCCGCGGGAGGGAGGCGAGCAGTACTTC. Residues: CASRSPREGGEQYF.

V and J are TRBV28 and TRBJ2-1, with 10 bases fitting TRBD2. The CDR3 extends over 17 amino acids. Germline V gene data show CDR1 as MDHEN and CDR2 as SYDVKM. Trimming took 5 bases from V and 0 from J; bases not matched to a gene: 7. The CDR3 protein is CASSPGVAGGSYNEQFF. As DNA, the CDR3 is TGTGCCAGCAGTCCAGGGGTAGCGGGAGGCTCCTACAATGAGCAGTTCTTC.

The chain recombines TRBV27 with TRBJ1-2, with 8 bases fitting TRBD1. V lost 2 bases, J lost 5 bases, and 7 bases stayed unmatched. This CDR3 spans 15 amino acids. Germline assignment: CDR1 MNHEY and CDR2 SMNVEV (reference sequence). CDR3 residues: CASSLGRDRSYGYTF. The CDR3 coding sequence is TGTGCCAGCAGTTTAGGCCGGGACAGGAGTTATGGCTACACCTTC.

This chain connects TRBV2 to TRBJ2-6; TRBD1 aligns across 12 bases. Germline CDR1 reads SNHLY; CDR2 reads FYNNEI. With 2 bases clipped from V and 2 bases from J, the junction kept 4 bases outside the gene matches. This CDR3 spans 18 amino acids. The CDR3 reads CASSESGQGAAGANVLTF. Written as DNA, the CDR3 is TGTGCCAGCAGTGAATCGGGACAGGGGGCAGCTGGGGCCAACGTCCTGACTTTC.

The J gene is TRBJ1-1, the V gene TRBV2, with D unresolved. This CDR3 is built from 14 residues. The V end was cut by 3 bases, the J end by 3 bases, with 11 bases between. In germline, CDR1 is SNHLY, CDR2 FYNNEI. In nucleotides, the CDR3 is TGTGCCAGCAGTGAGGAAAAACGGGACACTGAAGCTTTCTTT. Its protein is CASSEEKRDTEAFF. Together with reference TRBV2 and TRBJ1-1, the CDR3 gives the full variable domain: EPEVTQTPSHQVTQMGQEVILRCVPISNHLYFYWYRQILGQKVEFLVSFYNNEISEKSEIFDDQFSVERPDGSNFTLKIRSTKLEDSAMYFCASSEEKRDTEAFFGQGTRLTVV.

The gene calls are TRBV19 and TRBJ1-1; no firm D call. The CDR3 contains 13 residues. The germline V and J ends were trimmed by 5 bases and 1 base, with 8 bases remaining between them. Germline-derived CDR1 and CDR2 are LNHDA and SQIVND (reference sequence). Here the CDR3 DNA reads TGTGCCAGTAGTTATTCGGAGAACACTGAAGCTTTCTTT. Protein product: CASSYSENTEAFF.

This clone was recorded a few times. The CDR3 DNA is TGTGCCAGCAGCGTTATACAGGGAGCGCAGTACTTC. Encoded protein: CASSVIQGAQYF. The chain recombines TRBV11-2 with TRBJ2-7; a possible D gene is TRBD1 (6 bases). The CDR3 loop spans 12 amino acids. The germline CDR1 and CDR2 sequences are SGHAT and FQNNGV. V lost 5 bases and J lost 9, with 14 bases in between.

The V and J genes are TRBV6-5 and TRBJ1-1; D uncertain. V lost 5 bases to trimming and J lost 1 base, with 11 bases between them. CDR1 is MNHEY, CDR2 SVGAGI, per germline. CDR3 size: 14 residues. The CDR3, as DNA: TGTGCCAGCAGTCCGGCGGGGTGGAACACTGAAGCTTTCTTT. Translating gives CASSPAGWNTEAFF.

The rearrangement joins TRBV25-1 to TRBJ1-3; unclear D gene. Germline V gene lookup returns CDR1 MGHDK and CDR2 SYGVNS. The CDR3 extends over 14 amino acids. V lost 0 bases, J lost 3 bases, and 6 bases lay in between. The CDR3 loop is CASSEYNGGNTIYF. CDR3 bases: TGTGCCAGCAGTGAATATAATGGTGGAAACACCATATATTTT.

The chain uses TRBV6-6 and TRBJ1-5; D is perhaps TRBD1 (6 bases). The V end was cut by 8 bases, the J end by 0 bases, with 11 bases between. The CDR3 extends over 14 amino acids. The germline V gene encodes CDR1 MNHNY and CDR2 SVGAGI (reference sequence). The chain's CDR3 is CASGGRDSNQPQHF. CDR3 coding DNA: TGTGCCAGCGGGGGGCGGGATAGCAATCAGCCCCAGCATTTT.

This chain uses TRBV7-9 with TRBJ2-2; 9 bases line up with TRBD1. CDR1 is SEHNR, CDR2 FQNEAQ, per germline (reference sequence). The CDR3 covers 15 residues. V shed 5 bases and J 2 bases; nucleotides not matched to a gene: 3. CDR3 bases: TGTGCCAGCAGCCCGGGACAGGGAAACACCGGGGAGCTGTTTTTT. It translates to CASSPGQGNTGELFF.

V gene TRBV19 combines with J gene TRBJ2-2, with D possibly TRBD2 on 5 matching bases. The germline CDR1 and CDR2 sequences are LNHDA and SQIVND (reference sequence). V lost 2 bases to trimming and J lost 5 bases, with 15 bases between them. The CDR3 runs 16 residues. The CDR3 DNA reads as TGTGCCAGTAGTATAACGCCGGGGATAAGGACCGGGGAGCTGTTTTTT. Translating it yields CASSITPGIRTGELFF. Together with reference TRBV19 and TRBJ2-2, the CDR3 gives the full variable domain: DGGITQSPKYLFRKEGQNVTLSCEQNLNHDAMYWYRQDPGQGLRLIYYSQIVNDFQKGDIAEGYSVSREKKESFPLTVTSAQKNPTAFYLCASSITPGIRTGELFFGEGSRLTVL.

CDR3 sequence: CASSRDRGDYEQYF. CDR3 DNA: TGTGCCAGCTCACGGGACAGGGGGGACTACGAGCAGTACTTC. V gene TRBV18 combines with J gene TRBJ2-7, with 11 bases matching TRBD1. Per germline, CDR1 KGHSH and CDR2 LQKENI. V was pared by 4 bases and J by 3 bases, with 2 bases of the junction left unmatched. This CDR3 is 14 amino acids long.

V and J are TRBV5-6 and TRBJ2-1, with a tentative D call TRBD1 (6 bases). This CDR3 comprises 13 residues. Trimming left V 3 bases short and J 8 bases short, with 12 bases between. Germline V lookup: CDR1 SGHDT, CDR2 YYEEEE. The CDR3 coding sequence is TGTGCCAGCAGCTCAAATTACAGGGATGAGCAGTTCTTC. Its protein is CASSSNYRDEQFF.

This chain uses TRBV5-5 with TRBJ2-5; 9 bases line up with TRBD2. Germline V gene data show CDR1 as SGHKS and CDR2 as YYEKEE (reference sequence). With 2 bases clipped from V and 5 bases from J, the junction kept 13 bases outside the gene matches. CDR3 length: 17 amino acids. CDR3 DNA: TGTGCCAGCAGCTTCAGCCCTAGCGGGACTGCGCGGGAGACCCAGTACTTC. Translating it yields CASSFSPSGTARETQYF.

The chain has TRBV29-1 and TRBJ2-3; D call uncertain. Germline loops: CDR1 SQVTM, CDR2 ANQGSEA. CDR3 length: 13 amino acids. V was clipped by 4 bases and J by 5 bases, with 13 bases between them. The DNA for the CDR3 is TGCAGCGTTGCGCTAGGGCTCGTAGATACGCAGTATTTT. It codes for CSVALGLVDTQYF.

J is TRBJ1-3 and V is TRBV2; 7 bases are a match to TRBD1. The germline V gene has CDR1 SNHLY and CDR2 FYNNEI. The J segment lost 3 bases and the V segment lost 4 bases, leaving 6 bases of the junction unmatched. The length of the CDR3 is 15 residues. The CDR3 spells CASSGQGMSGNTIYF. CDR3 DNA: TGTGCCAGCAGTGGACAGGGAATGAGTGGAAACACCATATATTTT.

On this clone: A read error may account for a junction end that differs from germline. The V and J genes are TRBV5-8 and TRBJ2-7, with 12 bases fitting TRBD2. CDR3 length: 17 residues. The germline gives CDR1 SGHTS, CDR2 YDEGEE. CDR3 in DNA: TGTGCCAGCAGTTTGGAGAGAGGGACTAGCGGGCCGATTCAAAAGTACTTC. It is translated as CASSLERGTSGPIQKYF.

The V call is TRBV5-1, the J call TRBJ2-6; 8 bases are shared with TRBD1. In germline, CDR1 is SGHRS, CDR2 YFSETQ. The CDR3 totals 17 residues. Trimming took 0 bases from V and 3 from J; bases not matched to a gene: 5. The CDR3 DNA follows: TGCGCCAGCAGCTTGGGCAGGGGGCTTAGTGGGGCCAACGTCCTGACTTTC. Translation: CASSLGRGLSGANVLTF.

The V and J genes are TRBV7-9 and TRBJ2-3; 8 bases are a match to TRBD2. The trim removed 5 bases at V and 5 bases at J, leaving 12 bases unmatched. Germline V lookup: CDR1 SEHNR, CDR2 FQNEAQ (reference sequence). The CDR3 runs to 16 residues. The CDR3 DNA is TGTGCCAGCAGCGCTCAACTGACTAGCGTTTTAGATACGCAGTATTTT. Its protein is CASSAQLTSVLDTQYF.